The entry below gives a single T cell receptor beta chain sequence along with its context. Trimming cost V 5 bases and J 3 bases; bases outside gene matches: 9. Germline assignment: CDR1 KGHSH and CDR2 LQKENI. The CDR3 sequence is 16 residues long. The data originate from a study of blood T cell repertoires in COVID-19. Study background: The United States, Italy and Spain were the sources of the acute and convalescent COVID-19 samples. Sample material is recorded as cDNA or gDNA derived from T cells, B-cell-depleted T cells, or PBMCs.

As originally analysed: Amplification of reference gene primers was used by the study to estimate nucleated cell counts. Data came from immunoSEQ multiplex PCR; TCRdb stores just in-frame clones and leaves some out. D and trimming were read from the DNA, whereas the V and J calls and clone size are those reported in that table. The sample has 200,000 to 300,000 clones; roughly four fifths are singletons. The sample was peripheral blood. This receptor was obtained from a woman older than 75 with acute or convalescent COVID-19. The chain is built from TRBV18 and TRBJ1-2; 10 nucleotides align to TRBD1. Written as DNA, the CDR3 is TGTGCCAGCTCAACTAATACCGGGACAGGGGACTATGGCTACACCTTC. Amino acids: CASSTNTGTGDYGYTF.